This record looks at one T cell receptor (beta chain) sequence and its context. This sample is drawn from a study of lymphopenia after photon versus proton radiotherapy. Here immunoSEQ multiplex PCR was the method, and the copy in TCRdb shows in-frame clones only, minus some. This sample yields more than 80,000 clones, of which 65% to 85% are seen a single time; roughly 1.4% belongs to the top ten. Germline values: CDR1 MDHEN, CDR2 SYDVKM. The CDR3 spans 13 residues. Between the trimmed V and J ends, which lost 10 bases and 7 bases, there was a span of 17 bases. This clonotype was sampled from a man between 60 and 70 years old with pancreatic cancer. The chain combines TRBV28 with TRBJ2-1, with D possibly matching TRBD1 (6 bases). The sequenced sample was peripheral blood, obtained from a patient treated with proton-based radiotherapy. The CDR3: CATLLWTVNEQFF. The CDR3 nucleotides read TGTGCCACGCTTCTATGGACAGTAAATGAGCAGTTCTTC.